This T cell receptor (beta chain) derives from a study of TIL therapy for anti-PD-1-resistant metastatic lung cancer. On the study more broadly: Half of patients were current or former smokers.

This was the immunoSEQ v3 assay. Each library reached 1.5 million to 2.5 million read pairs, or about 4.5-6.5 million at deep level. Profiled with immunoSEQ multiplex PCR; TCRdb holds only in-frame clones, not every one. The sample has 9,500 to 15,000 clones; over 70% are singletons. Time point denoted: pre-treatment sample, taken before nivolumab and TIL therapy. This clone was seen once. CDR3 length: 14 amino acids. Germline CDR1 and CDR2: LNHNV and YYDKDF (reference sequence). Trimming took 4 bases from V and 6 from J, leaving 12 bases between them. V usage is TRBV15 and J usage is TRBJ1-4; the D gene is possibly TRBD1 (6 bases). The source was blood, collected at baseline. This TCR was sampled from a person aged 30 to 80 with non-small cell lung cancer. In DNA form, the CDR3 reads TGTGCCACCAGCAACCGGGACACCCATGAAAAACTGTTTTTT. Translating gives CATSNRDTHEKLFF. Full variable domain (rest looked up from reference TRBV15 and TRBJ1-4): DAMVIQNPRYQVTQFGKPVTLSCSQTLNHNVMYWYQQKSSQAPKLLFHYYDKDFNNEADTPDNFQSRRPNTSFCFLDIRSPGLGDTAMYLCATSNRDTHEKLFFGSGTQLSVL.